The rows below give T cell receptor beta chains drawn from one sample of a study of a mutant IDH1 vaccine in newly diagnosed glioma. Profiled with immunoSEQ multiplex PCR; TCRdb holds only in-frame clones, not every one. Among around 92,000 clones, about four fifths were seen once, and the ten largest hold approximately 7%. The input for sequencing was PBMCs, taken from a glioma patient treated with radiotherapy, temozolomide or both. All receptors come from a woman in her fifties or sixties with glioma. The CDR3 runs from the conserved cysteine through the conserved F or W.

TRBV6-1	CASSLDSYGYTF
TRBV7-9	CASSLAVSGGSNQPQHF
TRBV6-6	CASRLNVFLGDTQYF
TRBV7-2	CASTPGGGRQYF
TRBV5-4	CASSTLRGNEAFF
TRBV27	CASKGAGPTYEQYF
TRBV6-6	CASSLRGGPDNEQFF
TRBV7-8	CASPSIGRGATNEKLFF
TRBV11-2	CASSSSARGYTF
TRBV6-1	CASSGPSSGGGREQFF
TRBV14	CASSLGPGDTQYF
TRBV5-1	CASSWRGDANTGELFF
TRBV30	CAWSVRGLTVGGLAFF
TRBV7-2	CASSGRHRDQPQHF
TRBV9	CASSGGRGGPNEKLFF
TRBV5-8	CASSPQRSLSYSNQPQHF
TRBV6-5	CASSYSGQGENTEAFF
TRBV6-1	CASMGGISVQETQYF
TRBV7-9	CASTLGRRQYTEAFF
TRBV27	CASSLRRGETQYF
TRBV4-3	CASSLLPNTEAFF
TRBV28	CASSLNDRKPFF
TRBV9	CASSTGQVNTGELFF
TRBV7-6	CASSLASGETEAFF
TRBV28	CAHRESGYTEAFF
TRBV5-1	CASSVSRQMNTEAFF
TRBV4-1	CASSHPRGTATNEKLFF
TRBV7-9	CASSFKGHSEKLFF
TRBV9	CASSVSHRTGGQDEQYF
TRBV13	CASSAGGNPYGYTF
TRBV7-2	CASSLNRGGNTGELFF
TRBV7-2	CASSGGQGNEQYF
TRBV6-6	CASRGIVGSRYEQYF
TRBV10-3	CAISFSSIETQYF
TRBV30	CARGEEGLAPLHF